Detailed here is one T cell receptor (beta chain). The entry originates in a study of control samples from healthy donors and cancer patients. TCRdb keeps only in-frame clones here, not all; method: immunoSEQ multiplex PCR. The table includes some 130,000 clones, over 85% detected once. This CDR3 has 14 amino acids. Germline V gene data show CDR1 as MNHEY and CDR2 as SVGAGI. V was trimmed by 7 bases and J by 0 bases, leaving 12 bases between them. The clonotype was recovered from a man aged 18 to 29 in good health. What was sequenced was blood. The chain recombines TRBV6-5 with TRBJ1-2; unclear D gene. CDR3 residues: CASTTTGSNYGYTF. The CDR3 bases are TGTGCCAGCACAACGACGGGCTCTAACTATGGCTACACCTTC.